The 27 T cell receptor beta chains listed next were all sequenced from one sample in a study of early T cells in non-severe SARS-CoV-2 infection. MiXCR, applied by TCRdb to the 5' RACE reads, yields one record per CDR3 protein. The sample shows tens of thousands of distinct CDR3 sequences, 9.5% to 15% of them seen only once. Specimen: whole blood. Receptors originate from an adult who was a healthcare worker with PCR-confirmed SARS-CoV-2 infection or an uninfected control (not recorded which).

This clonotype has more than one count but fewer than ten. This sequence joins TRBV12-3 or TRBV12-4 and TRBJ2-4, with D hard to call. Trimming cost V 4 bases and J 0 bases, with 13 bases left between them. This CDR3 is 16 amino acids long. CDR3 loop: CASSSGFLLAKNIQYF. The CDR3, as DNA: TGTGCCAGCAGTTCAGGATTTCTACTAGCCAAAAACATTCAGTACTTC.

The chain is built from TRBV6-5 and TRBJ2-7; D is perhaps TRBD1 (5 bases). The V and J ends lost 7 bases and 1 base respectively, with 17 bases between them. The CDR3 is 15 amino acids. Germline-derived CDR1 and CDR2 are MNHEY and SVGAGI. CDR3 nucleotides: TGTGCCAGCAACAAAGGGAAGGGGCTTTCCTACGAGCAGTACTTC. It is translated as CASNKGKGLSYEQYF.

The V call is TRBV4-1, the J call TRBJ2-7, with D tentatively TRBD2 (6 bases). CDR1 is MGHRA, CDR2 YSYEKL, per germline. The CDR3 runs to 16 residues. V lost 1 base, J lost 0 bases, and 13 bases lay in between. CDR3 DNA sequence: TGCGCCAGCAGCCAAGGCGGAGGGGTCCTCTCCTACGAGCAGTACTTC. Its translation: CASSQGGGVLSYEQYF.

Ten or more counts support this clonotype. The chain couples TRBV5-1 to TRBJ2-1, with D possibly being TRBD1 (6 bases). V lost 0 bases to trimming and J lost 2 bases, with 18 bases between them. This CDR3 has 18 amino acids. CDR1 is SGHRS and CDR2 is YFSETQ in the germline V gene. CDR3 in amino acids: CASSLALGAPLAYNEQFF. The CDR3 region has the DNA TGCGCCAGCAGCTTGGCCCTGGGGGCCCCCCTTGCCTACAATGAGCAGTTCTTC.

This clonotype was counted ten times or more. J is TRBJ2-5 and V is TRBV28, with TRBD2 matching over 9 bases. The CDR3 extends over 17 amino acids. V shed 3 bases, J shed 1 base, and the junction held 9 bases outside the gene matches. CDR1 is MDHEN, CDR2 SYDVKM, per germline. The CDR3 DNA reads TGTGCCAGCAGTTTGCCGGAGGCTAGCGGGATCCAAGAGACCCAGTACTTC. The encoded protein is CASSLPEASGIQETQYF.

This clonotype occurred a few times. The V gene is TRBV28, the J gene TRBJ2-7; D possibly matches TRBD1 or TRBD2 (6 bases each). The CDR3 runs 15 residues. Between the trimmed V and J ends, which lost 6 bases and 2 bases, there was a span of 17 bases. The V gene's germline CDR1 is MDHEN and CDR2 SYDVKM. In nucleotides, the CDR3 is TGTGCCAGCAGGCCTGGGGGGCCCCCAACCTACGAGCAGTACTTC. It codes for CASRPGGPPTYEQYF. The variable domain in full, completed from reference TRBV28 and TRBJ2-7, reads DVKVTQSSRYLVKRTGEKVFLECVQDMDHENMFWYRQDPGLGLRLIYFSYDVKMKEKGDIPEGYSVSREKKERFSLILESASTNQTSMYLCASRPGGPPTYEQYFGPGTRLTVT.

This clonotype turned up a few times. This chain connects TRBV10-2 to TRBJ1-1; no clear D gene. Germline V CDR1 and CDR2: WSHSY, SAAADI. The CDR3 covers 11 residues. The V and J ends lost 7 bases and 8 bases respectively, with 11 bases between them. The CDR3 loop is CASTSTREAFF. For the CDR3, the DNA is TGCGCCAGCACCTCGACCCGAGAAGCTTTCTTT.

The CDR3, as DNA: TGTGCCAGCAGTTACTCACTCGGGAAGGCCTCGGGCCCCTACGAGCAGTACTTC. It translates to CASSYSLGKASGPYEQYF. The rearrangement joins TRBV6-6 to TRBJ2-7, with a tentative D call TRBD2 (5 bases). Germline V gene sequence: CDR1 MNHNY, CDR2 SVGAGI (reference sequence). V was clipped by 0 bases and J by 2 bases, with 20 bases between them. The CDR3 is 18 amino acids.

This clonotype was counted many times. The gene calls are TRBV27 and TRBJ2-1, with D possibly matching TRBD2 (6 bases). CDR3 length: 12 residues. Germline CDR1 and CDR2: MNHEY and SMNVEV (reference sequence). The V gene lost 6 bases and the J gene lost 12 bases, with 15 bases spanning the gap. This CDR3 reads CASSPTGTSQFF. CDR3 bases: TGTGCCAGCAGCCCGACCGGGACTTCGCAGTTCTTC.

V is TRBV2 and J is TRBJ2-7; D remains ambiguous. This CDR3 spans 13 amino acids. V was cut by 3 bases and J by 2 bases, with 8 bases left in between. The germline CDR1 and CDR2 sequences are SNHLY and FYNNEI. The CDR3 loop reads CASSEAVAYEQYF. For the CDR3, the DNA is TGTGCCAGCAGTGAGGCAGTAGCCTACGAGCAGTACTTC.

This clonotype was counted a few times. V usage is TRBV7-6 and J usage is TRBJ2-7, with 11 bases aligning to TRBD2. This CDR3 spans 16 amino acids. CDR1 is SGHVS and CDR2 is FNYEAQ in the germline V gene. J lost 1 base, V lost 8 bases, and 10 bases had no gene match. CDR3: CASLETSGKVSYEQYF. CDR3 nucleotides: TGTGCCAGCCTCGAGACTAGCGGGAAAGTTTCCTACGAGCAGTACTTC.

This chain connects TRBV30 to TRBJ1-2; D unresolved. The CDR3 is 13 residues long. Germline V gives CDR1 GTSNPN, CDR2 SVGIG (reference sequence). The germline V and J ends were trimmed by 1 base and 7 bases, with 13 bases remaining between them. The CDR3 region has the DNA TGTGCCTGGAGTGCACGTCACGGTTCTGGCTACACCTTC. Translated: CAWSARHGSGYTF.

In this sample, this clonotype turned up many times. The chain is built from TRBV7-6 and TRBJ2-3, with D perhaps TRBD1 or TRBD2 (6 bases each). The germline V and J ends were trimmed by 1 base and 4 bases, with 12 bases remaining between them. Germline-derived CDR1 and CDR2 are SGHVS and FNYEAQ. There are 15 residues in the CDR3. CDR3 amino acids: CASSLGYGGADTQYF. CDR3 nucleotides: TGTGCCAGCAGCTTAGGATACGGGGGCGCAGATACGCAGTATTTT.

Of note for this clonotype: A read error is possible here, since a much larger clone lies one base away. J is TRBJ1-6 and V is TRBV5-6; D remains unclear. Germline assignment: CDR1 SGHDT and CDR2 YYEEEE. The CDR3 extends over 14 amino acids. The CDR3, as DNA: TGTGCCAGCAGCTTGTATGGTGAGGATTCACTCCTCCACTTT. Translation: CASSLYGEDSLLHF.

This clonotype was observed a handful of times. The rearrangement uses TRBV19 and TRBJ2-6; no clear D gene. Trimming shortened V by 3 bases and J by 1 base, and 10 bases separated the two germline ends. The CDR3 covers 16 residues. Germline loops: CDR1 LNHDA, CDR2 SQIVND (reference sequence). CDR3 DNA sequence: TGTGCCAGTAGTATGAGGACGCTATCTGGGGCCAACGTCCTGACTTTC. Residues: CASSMRTLSGANVLTF.

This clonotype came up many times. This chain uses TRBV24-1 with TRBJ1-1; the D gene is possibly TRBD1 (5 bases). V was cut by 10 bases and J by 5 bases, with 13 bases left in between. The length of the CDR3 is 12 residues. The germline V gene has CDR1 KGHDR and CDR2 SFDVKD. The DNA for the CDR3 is TGTGCCACGCAGGGAGGTGGTACTGAAGCTTTCTTT. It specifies CATQGGGTEAFF.

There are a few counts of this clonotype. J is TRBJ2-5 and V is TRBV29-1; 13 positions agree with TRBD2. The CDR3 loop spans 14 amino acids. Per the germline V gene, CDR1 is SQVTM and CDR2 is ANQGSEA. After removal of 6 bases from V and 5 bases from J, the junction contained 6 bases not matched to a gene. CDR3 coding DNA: TGCAGCGTCCCCGGGACTAGCGGGACGGAGACCCAGTACTTC. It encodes CSVPGTSGTETQYF.

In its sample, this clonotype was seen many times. CDR3: CASSSLLATPDEQFF. The CDR3 nucleotides are TGTGCCAGCAGCTCCCTACTAGCGACCCCGGATGAGCAGTTCTTC. V usage is TRBV11-2 and J usage is TRBJ2-1; 7 bases agree with TRBD2. Germline V gene data show CDR1 as SGHAT and CDR2 as FQNNGV. The CDR3 has 15 amino acids. Trimming removed 4 bases from V and 8 bases from J; junction bases left unmatched: 11. The whole variable domain, filled in from reference TRBV11-2 and TRBJ2-1, reads EAGVAQSPRYKIIEKRQSVAFWCNPISGHATLYWYQQILGQGPKLLIQFQNNGVVDDSQLPKDRFSAERLKGVDSTLKIQPAKLEDSAVYLCASSSLLATPDEQFFGPGTRLTVL.

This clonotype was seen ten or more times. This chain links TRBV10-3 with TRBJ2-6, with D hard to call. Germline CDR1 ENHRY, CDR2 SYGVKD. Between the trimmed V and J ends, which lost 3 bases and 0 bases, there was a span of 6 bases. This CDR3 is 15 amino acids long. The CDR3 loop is CAISDRTSGANVLTF. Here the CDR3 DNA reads TGTGCCATCAGTGATCGTACCTCTGGGGCCAACGTCCTGACTTTC.

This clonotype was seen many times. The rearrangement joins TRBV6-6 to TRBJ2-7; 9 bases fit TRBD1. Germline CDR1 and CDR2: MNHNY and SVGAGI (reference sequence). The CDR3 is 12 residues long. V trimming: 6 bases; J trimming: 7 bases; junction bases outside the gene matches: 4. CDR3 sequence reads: CASSRTGAEQYF. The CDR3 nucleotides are TGTGCCAGCAGCCGGACAGGGGCGGAGCAGTACTTC.

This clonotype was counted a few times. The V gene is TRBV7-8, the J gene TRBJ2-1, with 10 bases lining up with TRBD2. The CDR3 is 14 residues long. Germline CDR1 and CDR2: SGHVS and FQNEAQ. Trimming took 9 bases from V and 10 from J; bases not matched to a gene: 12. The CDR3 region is CASYSAGGVREQFF. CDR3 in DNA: TGTGCCAGTTACTCAGCGGGAGGGGTCCGGGAGCAGTTCTTC.

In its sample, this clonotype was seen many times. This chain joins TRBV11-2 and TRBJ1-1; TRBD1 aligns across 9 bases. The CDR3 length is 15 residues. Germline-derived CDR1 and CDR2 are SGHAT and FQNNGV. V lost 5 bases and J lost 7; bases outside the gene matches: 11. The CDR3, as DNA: TGTGCCAGCAGCCGATCGACAGGGGGGAGTAGTGAAGCTTTCTTT. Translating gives CASSRSTGGSSEAFF.

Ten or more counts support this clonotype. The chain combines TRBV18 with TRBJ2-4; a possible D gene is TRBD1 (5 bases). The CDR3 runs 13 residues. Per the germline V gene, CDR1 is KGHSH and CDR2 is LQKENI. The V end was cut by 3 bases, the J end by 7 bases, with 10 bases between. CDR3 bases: TGTGCCAGCTCACCGACAGAATATAACATTCAGTACTTC. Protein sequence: CASSPTEYNIQYF.

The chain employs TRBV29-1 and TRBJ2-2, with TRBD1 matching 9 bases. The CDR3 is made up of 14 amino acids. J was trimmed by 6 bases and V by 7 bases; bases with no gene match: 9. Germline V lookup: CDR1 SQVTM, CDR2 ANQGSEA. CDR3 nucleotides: TGCAGCGGCCGCCGGACAGGGGAGGCCGGGGAGCTGTTTTTT. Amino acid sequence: CSGRRTGEAGELFF.

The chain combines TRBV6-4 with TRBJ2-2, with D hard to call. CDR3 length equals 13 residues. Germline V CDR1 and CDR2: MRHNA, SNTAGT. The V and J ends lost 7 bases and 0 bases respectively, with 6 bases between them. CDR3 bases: TGTGCCAGCACTCTCGCGAACACCGGGGAGCTGTTTTTT. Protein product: CASTLANTGELFF.

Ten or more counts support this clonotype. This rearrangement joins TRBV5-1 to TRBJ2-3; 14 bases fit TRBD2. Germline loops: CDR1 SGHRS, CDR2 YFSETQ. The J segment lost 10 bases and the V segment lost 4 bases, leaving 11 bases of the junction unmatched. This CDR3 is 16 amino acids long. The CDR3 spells CASSTLGTSGSQAQYF. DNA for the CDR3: TGCGCCAGCAGCACCCTAGGGACTAGCGGGAGTCAGGCGCAGTATTTT.

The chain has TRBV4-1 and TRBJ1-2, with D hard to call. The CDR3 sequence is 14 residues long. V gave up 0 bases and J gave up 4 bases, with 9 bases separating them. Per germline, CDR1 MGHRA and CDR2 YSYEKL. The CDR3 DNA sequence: TGCGCCAGCAGCCAAGAAAGACTAAGCTATGGCTACACCTTC. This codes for CASSQERLSYGYTF.